Listed below are T cell receptor beta chains from one sample, sequenced in a study of blood T cells in healthy people across ages. TCRdb re-called the 5' RACE reads with MiXCR, one entry per CDR3 protein. Among around 600,000 distinct CDR3 sequences listed, around half were seen once. The sequencing input was blood. All receptors derive from an elderly man in good health. CDR3s include the opening cysteine and the closing phenylalanine or tryptophan. Each record gives: CDR3 protein, CDR3 DNA, clone size, V gene, J gene, D gene. D genes are given only for firm matches. Clone size is shown for a subset of rows, as once, few, many or a class of expanded clone.

CDR3aa: CSVGGVAGGPYNEQFF
CDR3nt: TGCAGCGTTGGGGGGGTAGCGGGAGGACCCTACAATGAGCAGTTCTTC
abundance: once
v_gene: TRBV29-1
j_gene: TRBJ2-1
d_gene: TRBD2

CDR3aa: CASTRDRGGNQPQHF
CDR3nt: TGTGCCAGCACCAGGGACAGGGGGGGAAATCAGCCCCAGCATTTT
abundance: few
v_gene: TRBV6-6
j_gene: TRBJ1-5
d_gene: TRBD1

CDR3aa: CSARDLGRFSYEQYF
CDR3nt: TGCAGTGCTAGAGATCTTGGCCGTTTCTCCTACGAGCAGTACTTC
abundance: .
v_gene: TRBV20-1
j_gene: TRBJ2-7
d_gene: .

CDR3aa: CASSPGTSGRAARGEQFF
CDR3nt: TGCGCCAGCAGCCCAGGAACTAGCGGGAGGGCCGCTCGCGGTGAGCAGTTCTTC
abundance: .
v_gene: TRBV4-3
j_gene: TRBJ2-1
d_gene: TRBD2

CDR3aa: CASSKRGGQGYAYEQYF
CDR3nt: TGTGCCAGCAGTAAGAGGGGCGGACAGGGGTATGCCTACGAGCAGTACTTC
abundance: many
v_gene: TRBV6-5
j_gene: TRBJ2-7
d_gene: TRBD1

CDR3aa: CASSLDRGPSPLHF
CDR3nt: TGCGCCAGCAGCTTAGACAGGGGGCCTTCACCCCTCCACTTT
abundance: .
v_gene: TRBV5-1
j_gene: TRBJ1-6
d_gene: TRBD1

CDR3aa: CASSPGPSPDTQYF
CDR3nt: TGTGCCAGCAGCCCGGGACCCTCCCCAGATACGCAGTATTTT
abundance: .
v_gene: TRBV7-9
j_gene: TRBJ2-3
d_gene: .

CDR3aa: CASSYLQGSEQFF
CDR3nt: TGTGCCAGCAGTTACCTCCAGGGTAGTGAGCAGTTCTTC
abundance: .
v_gene: TRBV6-6
j_gene: TRBJ2-1
d_gene: .

CDR3aa: CAISESGGGVYEQYF
CDR3nt: TGTGCCATCAGTGAGTCAGGAGGAGGGGTCTACGAGCAGTACTTC
abundance: few
v_gene: TRBV10-3
j_gene: TRBJ2-7
d_gene: .

CDR3aa: CACSKALGYEQYF
CDR3nt: TGTGCCTGCAGCAAAGCGCTTGGTTACGAGCAGTACTTC
abundance: .
v_gene: TRBV21-1
j_gene: TRBJ2-7
d_gene: .

CDR3aa: CASSILSWTSGYNEQFF
CDR3nt: TGTGCCAGCAGTATTCTGTCGTGGACTAGCGGGTACAATGAGCAGTTCTTC
abundance: many
v_gene: TRBV6-1
j_gene: TRBJ2-1
d_gene: TRBD2

CDR3aa: CARSQATDNTEAFF
CDR3nt: TGCGCCCGCAGCCAAGCGACAGACAACACTGAAGCTTTCTTT
abundance: .
v_gene: TRBV4-1
j_gene: TRBJ1-1
d_gene: .

CDR3aa: CSARDPLGKETQYF
CDR3nt: TGCAGTGCTAGAGACCCCCTCGGGAAGGAGACCCAGTACTTC
abundance: few
v_gene: TRBV20-1
j_gene: TRBJ2-5
d_gene: .

CDR3aa: CASSQDVRAGQSYNEQFF
CDR3nt: TGTGCCAGCAGCCAAGATGTTCGGGCGGGGCAGTCCTACAATGAGCAGTTCTTC
abundance: .
v_gene: TRBV3-1
j_gene: TRBJ2-1
d_gene: .

CDR3aa: CASRPRANPLIYGYTF
CDR3nt: TGTGCCAGCCGCCCTCGGGCGAACCCCCTGATCTATGGCTACACCTTC
abundance: many
v_gene: TRBV6-6
j_gene: TRBJ1-2
d_gene: .

CDR3aa: CAIQIDTNYGYTF
CDR3nt: TGTGCCATCCAGATTGACACTAACTATGGCTACACCTTC
abundance: .
v_gene: TRBV10-3
j_gene: TRBJ1-2
d_gene: .

CDR3aa: CASSYPPAYEQYF
CDR3nt: TGTGCCAGCAGTTACCCCCCAGCCTACGAGCAGTACTTC
abundance: many
v_gene: TRBV6-6
j_gene: TRBJ2-7
d_gene: .

CDR3aa: CASSLVGWAGTDTQYF
CDR3nt: TGTGCCAGCAGCTTGGTAGGGTGGGCGGGCACAGATACGCAGTATTTT
abundance: .
v_gene: TRBV7-2
j_gene: TRBJ2-3
d_gene: .